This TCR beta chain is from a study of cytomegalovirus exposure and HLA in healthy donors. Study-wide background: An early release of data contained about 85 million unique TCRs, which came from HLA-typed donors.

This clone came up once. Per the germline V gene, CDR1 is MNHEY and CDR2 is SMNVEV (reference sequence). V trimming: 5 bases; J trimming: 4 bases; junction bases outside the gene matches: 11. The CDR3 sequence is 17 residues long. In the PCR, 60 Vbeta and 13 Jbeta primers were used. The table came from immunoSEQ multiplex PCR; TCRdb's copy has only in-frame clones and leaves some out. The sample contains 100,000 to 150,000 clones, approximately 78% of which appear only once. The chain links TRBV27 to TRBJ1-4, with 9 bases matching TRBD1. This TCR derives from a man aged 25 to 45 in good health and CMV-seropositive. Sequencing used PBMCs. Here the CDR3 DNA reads TGTGCCAGCAGTCCTCTTATGACAGGGGGGGTTAATGAAAAACTGTTTTTT. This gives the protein CASSPLMTGGVNEKLFF.